The 32 T cell receptor beta chains below come from one sample, sequenced in a study of shared clonotypes between healthy human individuals. The repertoire was sequenced with immunoSEQ multiplex PCR; TCRdb's copy has only in-frame clones and lacks some. Among about 1,900,000 clones, over 85% were seen once, and the ten largest hold around 1.2%. Naivety among CD8 cells was defined by CD45RO negativity and positive CCR7 selection, thereby excluding terminally differentiated effector memory CD45RA+ cells. The specimen was naive CD8+ T cells sorted from blood. These receptors all come from a man younger than 35 in good health.

The chain carries TRBV7-9 and TRBJ1-5; perhaps TRBD1 as D (6 bases). Germline loops: CDR1 SEHNR, CDR2 FQNEAQ (reference sequence). CDR3 length: 16 residues. V was shortened by 0 bases and J by 7 bases, with 16 bases between the two germline ends. The CDR3 bases are TGTGCCAGCAGCTTAGCCGGGCAGGGGATCGTCCAGCCCCAGCATTTT. This codes for CASSLAGQGIVQPQHF. The full variable domain, with the rest looked up from reference TRBV7-9 and TRBJ1-5, is DTGVSQNPRHKITKRGQNVTFRCDPISEHNRLYWYRQTLGQGPEFLTYFQNEAQLEKSRLLSDRFSAERPKGSFSTLEIQRTEQGDSAMYLCASSLAGQGIVQPQHFGDGTRLSIL.

This clone was seen a single time. The J gene is TRBJ2-1, the V gene TRBV4-3, with 8 bases lining up with TRBD2. V was pared by 4 bases and J by 5 bases, with 13 bases of the junction left unmatched. CDR1 and CDR2 (germline): LGHNA, YSLEER. The CDR3 is 17 amino acids. CDR3 coding DNA: TGCGCCAGCAGCCCCCACCGGGGGGGGACCGGCGACAATGAGCAGTTCTTC. Translation gives CASSPHRGGTGDNEQFF.

The chain employs TRBV7-9 and TRBJ1-2, with D uncertain. V dropped 6 bases and J dropped 5 bases, with 19 bases sitting between them. Germline CDR1 SEHNR, CDR2 FQNEAQ (reference sequence). This CDR3 is built from 15 residues. The CDR3 coding sequence is TGTGCCAGCAGGCAGTCTGGGCAGGCCGTTTATGGCTACACCTTC. Its protein product is CASRQSGQAVYGYTF. Looking up the rest from reference TRBV7-9 and TRBJ1-2 gives the full variable domain: DTGVSQNPRHKITKRGQNVTFRCDPISEHNRLYWYRQTLGQGPEFLTYFQNEAQLEKSRLLSDRFSAERPKGSFSTLEIQRTEQGDSAMYLCASRQSGQAVYGYTFGSGTRLTVV.

This chain connects TRBV21-1 to TRBJ1-5; TRBD1, the table's D call, lacks a check against the DNA. TRBV21-1 is tagged as a pseudogene. This CDR3 region has 19 residues. The CDR3 DNA is TGTGCCAGCAGCTTGGTTCCGGGACAGGGCCTTAGTACCAATCAGCCCCAGCATTTT. It codes for CASSLVPGQGLSTNQPQHF.

The V and J genes are TRBV10-1 and TRBJ2-7, with D perhaps TRBD1 (6 bases). Germline CDR1 is WNHNN and CDR2 is SYGVQD (reference sequence). V gave up 1 base and J gave up 0 bases, with 10 bases separating them. The CDR3 covers 15 residues. The CDR3 coding sequence is TGCGCCAGCAGTGAGTACCGGGACACCTCCTACGAGCAGTACTTC. This codes for CASSEYRDTSYEQYF.

The chain carries TRBV28 and TRBJ1-5; a possible D gene is TRBD1 (5 bases). Per the germline V gene, CDR1 is MDHEN and CDR2 is SYDVKM. This CDR3 spans 13 amino acids. Trimming shortened V by 5 bases and J by 4 bases, and 9 bases separated the two germline ends. Here the CDR3 reads CASSGAANQPQHF. CDR3 DNA: TGTGCCAGCAGTGGGGCGGCTAATCAGCCCCAGCATTTT.

This rearrangement joins TRBV7-8 to TRBJ2-1; 8 nucleotides agree with TRBD2. The V segment lost 1 base and the J segment 6 bases; nucleotides outside the gene matches: 11. Germline values: CDR1 SGHVS, CDR2 FQNEAQ. CDR3 size: 17 residues. DNA of the CDR3: TGTGCCAGCAGCTTAGGCGGCGGTGGGGGACTAGGCAATGAGCAGTTCTTC. Its translation: CASSLGGGGGLGNEQFF.

The V gene is TRBV30, the J gene TRBJ2-3; D may be TRBD1 (6 bases). The V and J ends lost 2 bases and 4 bases respectively, with 16 bases between them. Germline V CDR1 and CDR2: GTSNPN, SVGIG (reference sequence). This CDR3 region has 15 residues. CDR3 DNA: TGTGCCTGGAGTCCACAGGGTGTGTGGGCAGATACGCAGTATTTT. The encoded protein is CAWSPQGVWADTQYF.

This clone occurred once. CDR3 residues: CATSRGEGQGLYGYTF. The CDR3 region has the DNA TGTGCCACCAGCAGAGGGGAGGGACAGGGGCTCTATGGCTACACCTTC. This chain connects TRBV15 to TRBJ1-2, with 10 bases fitting TRBD1. There are 16 residues in the CDR3. Germline-derived CDR1 and CDR2 are LNHNV and YYDKDF (reference sequence). V lost 1 base and J lost 4; bases outside the gene matches: 6. Using reference TRBV15 and TRBJ1-2 for the parts outside the CDR3, the full variable domain is DAMVIQNPRYQVTQFGKPVTLSCSQTLNHNVMYWYQQKSSQAPKLLFHYYDKDFNNEADTPDNFQSRRPNTSFCFLDIRSPGLGDTAMYLCATSRGEGQGLYGYTFGSGTRLTVV.

The gene calls are TRBV30 and TRBJ1-1; TRBD1 is a possible D gene (5 bases). The CDR3 sequence is 12 residues long. Germline V gene lookup returns CDR1 GTSNPN and CDR2 SVGIG (reference sequence). CDR3 nucleotide sequence: TGTGCAACTCAGGGTCCGGGTTTTGAGGCTTTCTTT. Translation gives CATQGPGFEAFF.

The chain's CDR3 is CAWSWTGGGTDTQYF. The CDR3 DNA is TGTGCCTGGTCTTGGACGGGGGGGGGCACAGATACGCAGTATTTT. The chain has TRBV30 and TRBJ2-3, with 8 bases matching TRBD2. CDR1 GTSNPN and CDR2 SVGIG come from the germline V gene (reference sequence). Trimming took 5 bases from V and 1 from J; bases not matched to a gene: 8. The CDR3 runs 15 residues.

Concerning this clone itself: A read error may account for a junction end that differs from germline. This rearrangement joins TRBV4-3 to TRBJ1-5; 8 nucleotides match TRBD1. This CDR3 comprises 15 residues. Germline V gene data show CDR1 as LGHNA and CDR2 as YSLEER. The CDR3 is CASSQGTGLDQPQHF. The DNA of the CDR3 is TGCGCCAGCAGTCAAGGGACAGGCTTAGATCAGCCCCAGCATTTT.

The sample holds one count of this clone. The J gene is TRBJ2-7, the V gene TRBV5-4; the match to TRBD2 covers 7 bases. The V and J ends lost 1 base and 4 bases, in that order; junction bases with no gene match: 8. The CDR3 has 15 residues. Germline-derived CDR1 and CDR2 are SGHNT and YYREEE (reference sequence). The CDR3, as DNA: TGTGCCAGCAGCTTGTTGGCTAGCGGAGGGTACGAGCAGTACTTC. It is translated as CASSLLASGGYEQYF.

V gene TRBV5-1 combines with J gene TRBJ1-4; a possible D gene is TRBD1 (6 bases). The length of the CDR3 is 14 residues. Between the trimmed V and J ends, which lost 0 bases and 8 bases, there was a span of 11 bases. Per the germline V gene, CDR1 is SGHRS and CDR2 is YFSETQ. The CDR3 DNA reads as TGCGCCAGCAGCTTGGGGGGGCGAGCGGAAAAACTGTTTTTT. The encoded protein is CASSLGGRAEKLFF.

The rearrangement links TRBV4-3 to TRBJ2-1; 10 bases map to TRBD2. J was trimmed by 7 bases and V by 3 bases; bases with no gene match: 12. Germline V CDR1 and CDR2: LGHNA, YSLEER. This CDR3 contains 17 residues. CDR3 nucleotides: TGCGCCAGCAGCCATCGAACTAGCGGGATCTTGTCGAATGAGCAGTTCTTC. Translated: CASSHRTSGILSNEQFF.

Regarding this clone: Other DNA sequences within the sample encode an identical CDR3. The V gene is TRBV11-2, the J gene TRBJ2-7, with no clear D. V was trimmed by 0 bases and J by 4 bases, leaving 7 bases between them. This CDR3 is 13 amino acids long. The germline gives CDR1 SGHAT, CDR2 FQNNGV. Here the CDR3 reads CASSLEIDYEQYF. The CDR3 nucleotides read TGTGCCAGCAGCTTAGAAATAGATTACGAGCAGTACTTC.

V usage is TRBV27 and J usage is TRBJ1-1; D is possibly TRBD1 (5 bases). This CDR3 is 14 amino acids long. Per the germline V gene, CDR1 is MNHEY and CDR2 is SMNVEV (reference sequence). Trimming left V 6 bases short and J 1 base short, with 12 bases between. This chain's CDR3 is CASRSTVPNTEAFF. DNA for the CDR3: TGTGCCAGCAGATCGACAGTCCCGAACACTGAAGCTTTCTTT.

V and J are TRBV6-5 and TRBJ1-2, with D possibly matching TRBD1 (6 bases). Germline V gene sequence: CDR1 MNHEY, CDR2 SVGAGI. V gave up 1 base and J gave up 6 bases, with 12 bases separating them. The CDR3 length is 14 residues. For the CDR3, the DNA is TGTGCCAGCAGTTACTTGGGGGCGCAAGATGGCTACACCTTC. This codes for CASSYLGAQDGYTF.

This chain uses TRBV5-4 with TRBJ2-7, with D hard to call. The V gene's germline CDR1 is SGHNT and CDR2 YYREEE (reference sequence). This CDR3 has 12 residues. Trimming took off 0 bases at V and 7 bases at J, with 8 bases between the two ends. The CDR3 sequence: CASSLGRTEQYF. The CDR3 region has the DNA TGTGCCAGCAGCTTGGGAAGAACTGAGCAGTACTTC. The whole variable domain, remainder taken from reference TRBV5-4 and TRBJ2-7, is ETGVTQSPTHLIKTRGQQVTLRCSSQSGHNTVSWYQQALGQGPQFIFQYYREEENGRGNFPPRFSGLQFPNYSSELNVNALELDDSALYLCASSLGRTEQYFGPGTRLTVT.

This chain uses TRBV19 with TRBJ1-2; D is undetermined. The V and J ends lost 3 bases and 3 bases respectively, with 8 bases between them. The CDR3 extends over 13 amino acids. Germline-derived CDR1 and CDR2 are LNHDA and SQIVND (reference sequence). CDR3 in amino acids: CASSIGDDYGYTF. The DNA of the CDR3 is TGTGCCAGTAGTATTGGAGATGACTATGGCTACACCTTC.

The chain uses TRBV5-6 and TRBJ2-3; maybe TRBD2 (6 bases). This CDR3 is 16 amino acids long. Germline lookup yields CDR1 SGHDT and CDR2 YYEEEE. The V and J ends lost 4 bases and 3 bases respectively, with 18 bases between them. In DNA form, the CDR3 reads TGTGCCAGCAGCATTAGCGGTTTGGGGAGAACAGATACGCAGTATTTT. This sequence encodes CASSISGLGRTDTQYF.

The V and J genes are TRBV15 and TRBJ2-1; D possibly corresponds to TRBD2 (6 bases). Trimming took off 5 bases at V and 13 bases at J, with 12 bases between the two ends. This CDR3 spans 11 amino acids. CDR1 and CDR2 (germline): LNHNV, YYDKDF (reference sequence). For the CDR3, the DNA is TGTGCCACCAGCTACCGGGACTTCCAGTTCTTC. It is translated as CATSYRDFQFF.

CDR3 loop: CASSLDGGAGTEAFF. Written as DNA, the CDR3 is TGTGCCAGCAGCTTAGACGGAGGAGCGGGCACTGAAGCTTTCTTT. The rearrangement uses TRBV11-3 and TRBJ1-1; unclear D gene. Per germline, CDR1 SGHNT and CDR2 YENEEA. V lost 0 bases, J lost 4 bases, and 12 bases lay in between. The CDR3 sequence is 15 residues long.

As regards this clone: This sample includes further DNA sequences coding for the same CDR3. This chain links TRBV15 with TRBJ2-2; D is unclear. CDR3 size: 14 residues. CDR1 is LNHNV and CDR2 is YYDKDF in the germline V gene (reference sequence). Trimming removed 0 bases from V and 1 base from J, with 3 bases in between. The DNA for the CDR3 is TGTGCCACCAGCAGAGAACAGAACACCGGGGAGCTGTTTTTT. Protein product: CATSREQNTGELFF.

This chain uses TRBV4-3 with TRBJ2-3; no firm D call. Trimming took 1 base from V and 4 from J, leaving 9 bases between them. Per the germline V gene, CDR1 is LGHNA and CDR2 is YSLEER. The CDR3 has 14 amino acids. The DNA for the CDR3 is TGCGCCAGCAGCCAAGTAGTGTCGTCAGATACGCAGTATTTT. Encoded protein: CASSQVVSSDTQYF.

About this clone: At the DNA level, this CDR3 is encoded by other sequences in the same sample as well. The chain is built from TRBV5-4 and TRBJ2-7; D gene uncertain. Germline V gene lookup returns CDR1 SGHNT and CDR2 YYREEE (reference sequence). The CDR3 runs 11 residues. Trimming removed 0 bases at V and 7 bases at J, with 5 bases between. Here the CDR3 DNA reads TGTGCCAGCAGCTTGGGAGGTGAGCAGTACTTC. Protein product: CASSLGGEQYF. Variable domain in full (rest from reference TRBV5-4 and TRBJ2-7): ETGVTQSPTHLIKTRGQQVTLRCSSQSGHNTVSWYQQALGQGPQFIFQYYREEENGRGNFPPRFSGLQFPNYSSELNVNALELDDSALYLCASSLGGEQYFGPGTRLTVT.

This clone turned up a few times. The CDR3 reads CASSPFMNTEAFF. DNA for the CDR3: TGTGCCAGCAGCCCATTCATGAACACTGAAGCTTTCTTT. The rearrangement links TRBV7-6 to TRBJ1-1, with D unclear. Trimming took 5 bases from V and 0 from J, leaving 7 bases between them. The CDR3 loop spans 13 amino acids. Germline V gives CDR1 SGHVS, CDR2 FNYEAQ.

This chain joins TRBV6-4 and TRBJ1-1, with TRBD1 as a possible D gene (5 bases). V shed 0 bases and J shed 2 bases, with 10 bases lying between them. The CDR3 covers 15 residues. CDR1 is MRHNA and CDR2 is SNTAGT in the germline V gene. In DNA, the CDR3 is TGTGCCAGCAGTGACTCGTTTGGGGGAAACACTGAAGCTTTCTTT. Amino acid sequence: CASSDSFGGNTEAFF.

The J gene is TRBJ2-7, the V gene TRBV4-3; no firm D call. Deletions cut 1 base from V and 3 bases from J, with 13 bases between. Looked up from germline, CDR1 is LGHNA and CDR2 is YSLEER. CDR3 length: 15 residues. The CDR3 sequence is CASSQGKGIIYEQYF. In DNA, the CDR3 is TGCGCCAGCAGCCAAGGTAAAGGGATAATCTACGAGCAGTACTTC.

This rearrangement joins TRBV10-1 to TRBJ2-5, with 8 bases lining up with TRBD2. The V and J ends lost 7 bases and 6 bases, in that order; junction bases with no gene match: 10. CDR3 length equals 14 residues. CDR1 and CDR2 from the germline V gene are WNHNN and SYGVQD (reference sequence). The CDR3 loop reads CASTSVGTSKTQYF. In nucleotides, the CDR3 is TGCGCCAGCACCTCTGTCGGGACTAGTAAGACCCAGTACTTC.

The V gene is TRBV5-4, the J gene TRBJ2-3; D tentatively reads TRBD1 or TRBD2 (6 bases each). This CDR3 contains 17 residues. Germline V gene sequence: CDR1 SGHNT, CDR2 YYREEE (reference sequence). V gave up 2 bases and J gave up 1 base, with 17 bases separating them. The CDR3, as DNA: TGTGCCAGCAGCTTATGGGGGGCGGGCTGGGGCACAGATACGCAGTATTTT. Amino acids: CASSLWGAGWGTDTQYF.

As regards this clone: This same CDR3 is encoded by further DNA sequences in the sample. The V gene is TRBV9, the J gene TRBJ1-1; no definite D call. V was trimmed by 0 bases and J by 6 bases, leaving 9 bases between them. The germline V gene encodes CDR1 SGDLS and CDR2 YYNGEE. The CDR3 length is 13 residues. This CDR3 is CASSVEGTAEAFF. The CDR3 coding sequence is TGTGCCAGCAGCGTAGAGGGTACCGCTGAAGCTTTCTTT.